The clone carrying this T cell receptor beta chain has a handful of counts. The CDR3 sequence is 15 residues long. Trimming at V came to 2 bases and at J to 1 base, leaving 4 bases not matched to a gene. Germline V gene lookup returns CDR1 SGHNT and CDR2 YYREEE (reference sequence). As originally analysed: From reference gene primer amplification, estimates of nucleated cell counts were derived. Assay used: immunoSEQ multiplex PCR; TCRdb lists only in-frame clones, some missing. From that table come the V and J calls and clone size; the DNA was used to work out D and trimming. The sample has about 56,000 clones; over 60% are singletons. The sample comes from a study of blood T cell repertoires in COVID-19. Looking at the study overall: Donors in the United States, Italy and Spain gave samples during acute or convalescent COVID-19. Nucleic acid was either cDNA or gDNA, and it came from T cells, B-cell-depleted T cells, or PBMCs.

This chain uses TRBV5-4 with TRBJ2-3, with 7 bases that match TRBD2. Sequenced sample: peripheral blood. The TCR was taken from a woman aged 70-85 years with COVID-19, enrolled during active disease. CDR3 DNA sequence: TGTGCCAGCAGCTTCGGGGGGAGCGGCACAGATACGCAGTATTTT. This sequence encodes CASSFGGSGTDTQYF.